Listed here is a single T cell receptor (beta chain). Its target is unknown. Here immunoSEQ multiplex PCR was the method, and the copy in TCRdb shows in-frame clones only, minus some. The table shows around 140,000 clones, with over 85% occurring only once. These data are taken from a study of T cell responses to AZD1222 COVID-19 vaccine. Whole-study findings and limits: Spike regions recognized by vaccine-associated CD4 TCRs spanned the protein, led by 160-218 and 743-854. Every sample of the repertoires postdated the peak T cell response. Variant regions that are unmutated are reportedly the target of nearly half of spike-specific TCRs. Only 5 to 7 AZD1222 recipients were seropositive at baseline.

V lost 0 bases and J lost 5, with 5 bases in between. CDR1 and CDR2 from the germline V gene are MGHRA and YSYEKL. CDR3 length equals 13 residues. This chain links TRBV4-1 with TRBJ1-5; the D is unclear. This receptor was obtained from an adult in good health. Material: peripheral blood, obtained on day 0 of MenACWY control vaccination. Here the CDR3 reads CASSQEEYQPQHF. The CDR3 region has the DNA TGCGCCAGCAGCCAAGAAGAGTATCAGCCCCAGCATTTT.